This TCR beta chain originates from a study of blood T cell repertoires in COVID-19. On the study more broadly: The United States, Italy and Spain provided the acute and convalescent COVID-19 samples.

This clone was seen once. Per the original data handling: Nucleated cell counts were estimated from reference gene primer amplification. The table came from immunoSEQ multiplex PCR; TCRdb's copy has only in-frame clones and leaves some out. V and J calls and clone size follow that table, whereas D and trimming were derived from the DNA. This sample has around 180,000 clones, with approximately 90% found just once. V was shortened by 3 bases and J by 3 bases, with 12 bases between the two germline ends. The CDR3 totals 15 residues. Germline V lookup: CDR1 MDHEN, CDR2 SYDVKM. The sequence was collected from a human donor in a cohort sampled during active COVID-19. The sample consisted of peripheral blood. The chain links TRBV28 to TRBJ1-5; D is undetermined. Here the CDR3 reads CASSFGRPSNQPQHF. As DNA, the CDR3 is TGTGCCAGCAGTTTCGGGAGGCCTTCCAATCAGCCCCAGCATTTT.